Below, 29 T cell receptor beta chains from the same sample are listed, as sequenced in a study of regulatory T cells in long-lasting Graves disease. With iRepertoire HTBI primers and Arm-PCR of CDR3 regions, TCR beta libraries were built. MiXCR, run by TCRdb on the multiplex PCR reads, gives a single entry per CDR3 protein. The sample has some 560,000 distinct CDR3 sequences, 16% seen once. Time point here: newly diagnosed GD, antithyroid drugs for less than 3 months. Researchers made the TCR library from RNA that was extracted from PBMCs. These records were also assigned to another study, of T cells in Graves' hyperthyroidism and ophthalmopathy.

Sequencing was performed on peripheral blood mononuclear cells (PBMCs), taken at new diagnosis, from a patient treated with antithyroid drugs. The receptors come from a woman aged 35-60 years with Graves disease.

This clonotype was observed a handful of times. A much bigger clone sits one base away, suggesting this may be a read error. This CDR3 reads CASSPGLAGGLNERFF. DNA for the CDR3: TGCGCCAGCAGCCCAGGACTAGCGGGGGGCCTCAATGAGCGGTTCTTC. The chain combines TRBV5-1 with TRBJ2-1; 14 bases fit TRBD2. CDR1 is SGHRS, CDR2 YFSETQ, per germline. This CDR3 has 16 amino acids.

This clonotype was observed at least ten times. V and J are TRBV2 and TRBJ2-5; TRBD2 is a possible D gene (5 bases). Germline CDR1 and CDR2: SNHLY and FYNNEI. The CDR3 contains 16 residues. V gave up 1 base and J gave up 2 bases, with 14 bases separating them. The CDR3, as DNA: TGTGCCAGCAGTGAAGTCGGGCTAGCATTTCAAGAGACCCAGTACTTC. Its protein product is CASSEVGLAFQETQYF.

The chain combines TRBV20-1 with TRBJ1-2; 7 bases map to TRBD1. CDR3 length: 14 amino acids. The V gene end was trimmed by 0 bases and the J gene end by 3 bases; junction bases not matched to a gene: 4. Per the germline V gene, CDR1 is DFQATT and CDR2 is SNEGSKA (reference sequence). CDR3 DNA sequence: TGCAGTGCTAGAGATTTAGACAGGGACTATGGCTACACCTTC. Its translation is CSARDLDRDYGYTF.

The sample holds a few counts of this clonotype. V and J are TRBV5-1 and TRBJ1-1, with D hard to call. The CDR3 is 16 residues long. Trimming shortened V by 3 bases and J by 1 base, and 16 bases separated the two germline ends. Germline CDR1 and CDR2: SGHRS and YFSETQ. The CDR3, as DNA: TGCGCCAGCAGCTCCGGAGTTTTTTTGGGGAACACTGAAGCTTTCTTT. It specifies CASSSGVFLGNTEAFF. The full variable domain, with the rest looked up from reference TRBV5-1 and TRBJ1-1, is KAGVTQTPRYLIKTRGQQVTLSCSPISGHRSVSWYQQTPGQGLQFLFEYFSETQRNKGNFPGRFSGRQFSNSRSEMNVSTLELGDSALYLCASSSGVFLGNTEAFFGQGTRLTVV.

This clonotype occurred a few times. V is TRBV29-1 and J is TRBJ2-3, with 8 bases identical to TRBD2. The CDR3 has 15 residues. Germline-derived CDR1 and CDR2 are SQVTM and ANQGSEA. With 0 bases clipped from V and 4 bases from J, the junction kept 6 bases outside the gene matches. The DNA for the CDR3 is TGCAGCGTTGAAGATCGGACTAGCTTTTCAGATACGCAGTATTTT. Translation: CSVEDRTSFSDTQYF.

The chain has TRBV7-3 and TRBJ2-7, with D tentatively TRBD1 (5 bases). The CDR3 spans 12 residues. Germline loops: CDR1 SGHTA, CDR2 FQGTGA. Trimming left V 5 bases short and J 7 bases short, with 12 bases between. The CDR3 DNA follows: TGTGCCAGCAGCCCAGGGTTCAATGAGCAGTACTTC. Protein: CASSPGFNEQYF.

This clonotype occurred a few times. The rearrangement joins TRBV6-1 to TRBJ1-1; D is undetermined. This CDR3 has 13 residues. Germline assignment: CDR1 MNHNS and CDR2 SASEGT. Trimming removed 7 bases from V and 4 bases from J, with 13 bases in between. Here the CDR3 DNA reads TGTGCCAGCACCCACCGGAGGAGCACTGAAGCTTTCTTT. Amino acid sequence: CASTHRRSTEAFF.

The CDR3 nucleotides are TGTGCCAGCAGATACGACAGGGGGTTTCCGGAAGGTCAGCCCCAGCATTTT. Protein: CASRYDRGFPEGQPQHF. The chain employs TRBV6-2 or TRBV6-3 and TRBJ1-5; 9 bases align to TRBD1. Trimming took 6 bases from V and 6 from J; bases not matched to a gene: 15. CDR3 length equals 17 residues. Germline V gene data show CDR1 as MNHEY and CDR2 as SVGEGT.

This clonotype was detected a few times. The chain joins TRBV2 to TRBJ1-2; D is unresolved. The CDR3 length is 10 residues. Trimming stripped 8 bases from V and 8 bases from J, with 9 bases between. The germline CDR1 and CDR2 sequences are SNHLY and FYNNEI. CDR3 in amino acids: CASGNSGYTF. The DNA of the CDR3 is TGTGCCAGCGGGAACTCAGGCTACACCTTC.

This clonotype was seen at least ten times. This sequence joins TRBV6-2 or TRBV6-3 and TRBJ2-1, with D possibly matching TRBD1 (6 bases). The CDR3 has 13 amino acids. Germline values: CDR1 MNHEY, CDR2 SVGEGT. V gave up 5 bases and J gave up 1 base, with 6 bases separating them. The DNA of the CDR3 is TGTGCCAGCAGTCAGGGGTCCTACAATGAGCAGTTCTTC. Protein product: CASSQGSYNEQFF.

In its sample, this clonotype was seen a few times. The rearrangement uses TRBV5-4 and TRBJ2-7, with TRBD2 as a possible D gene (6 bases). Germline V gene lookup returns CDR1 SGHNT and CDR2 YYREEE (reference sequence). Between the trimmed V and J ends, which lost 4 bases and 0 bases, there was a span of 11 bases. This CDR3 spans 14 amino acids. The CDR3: CASSTSLSSYEQYF. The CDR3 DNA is TGTGCCAGCAGCACTAGCTTAAGCTCCTACGAGCAGTACTTC.

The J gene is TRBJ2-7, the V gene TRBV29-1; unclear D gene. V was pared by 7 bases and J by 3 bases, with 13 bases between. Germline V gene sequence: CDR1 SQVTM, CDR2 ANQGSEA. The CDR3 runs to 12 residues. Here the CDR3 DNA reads TGCAGCGCCCTGACACCTCACTACGAGCAGTACTTC. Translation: CSALTPHYEQYF.

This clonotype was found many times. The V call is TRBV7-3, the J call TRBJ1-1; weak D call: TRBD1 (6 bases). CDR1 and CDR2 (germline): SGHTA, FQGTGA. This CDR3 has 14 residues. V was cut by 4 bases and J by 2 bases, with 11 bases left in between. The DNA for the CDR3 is TGTGCCAGCAGCTGGGGACAAAGCAACACTGAAGCTTTCTTT. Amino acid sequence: CASSWGQSNTEAFF. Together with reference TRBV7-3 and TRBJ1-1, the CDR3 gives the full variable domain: GAGVSQTPSNKVTEKGKYVELRCDPISGHTALYWYRQSLGQGPEFLIYFQGTGAADDSGLPNDRFFAVRPEGSVSTLKIQRTERGDSAVYLCASSWGQSNTEAFFGQGTRLTVV.

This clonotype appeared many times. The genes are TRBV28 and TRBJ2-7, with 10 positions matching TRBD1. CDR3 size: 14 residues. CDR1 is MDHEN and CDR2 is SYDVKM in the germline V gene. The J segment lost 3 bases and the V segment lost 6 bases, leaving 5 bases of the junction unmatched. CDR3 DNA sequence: TGTGCCAGCAGGGTGGGGACAGGGGTCTACGAGCAGTACTTC. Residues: CASRVGTGVYEQYF.

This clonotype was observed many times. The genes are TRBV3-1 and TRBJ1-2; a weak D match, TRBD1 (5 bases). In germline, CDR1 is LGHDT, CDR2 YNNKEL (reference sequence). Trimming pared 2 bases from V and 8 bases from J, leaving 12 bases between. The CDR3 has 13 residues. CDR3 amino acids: CASSQRGGDGYTF. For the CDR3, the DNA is TGTGCCAGCAGCCAAAGGGGAGGGGACGGCTACACCTTC. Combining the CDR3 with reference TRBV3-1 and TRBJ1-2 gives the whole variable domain DTAVSQTPKYLVTQMGNDKSIKCEQNLGHDTMYWYKQDSKKFLKIMFSYNNKELIINETVPNRFSPKSPDKAHLNLHINSLELGDSAVYFCASSQRGGDGYTFGSGTRLTVV.

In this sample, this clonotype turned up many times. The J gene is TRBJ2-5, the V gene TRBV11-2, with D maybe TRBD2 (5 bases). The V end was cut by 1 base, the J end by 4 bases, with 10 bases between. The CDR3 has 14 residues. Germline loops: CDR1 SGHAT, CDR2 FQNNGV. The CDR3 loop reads CASSLAGVIETQYF. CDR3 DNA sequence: TGTGCCAGCAGCTTAGCCGGGGTGATAGAGACCCAGTACTTC.

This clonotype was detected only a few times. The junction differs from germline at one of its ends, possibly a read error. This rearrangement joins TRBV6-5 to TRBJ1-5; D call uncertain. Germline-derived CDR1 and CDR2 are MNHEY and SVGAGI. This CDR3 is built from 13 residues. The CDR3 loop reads CASSYPQNLPQHF. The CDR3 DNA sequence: TGTGCCAGCAGTTACCCCCAAAATCTGCCCCAGCATTTT.

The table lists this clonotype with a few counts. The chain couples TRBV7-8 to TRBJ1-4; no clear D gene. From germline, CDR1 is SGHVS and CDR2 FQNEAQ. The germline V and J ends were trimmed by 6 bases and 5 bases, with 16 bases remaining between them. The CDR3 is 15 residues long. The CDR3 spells CASSLAWGSNEKLFF. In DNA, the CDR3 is TGTGCCAGCAGTCTAGCTTGGGGTAGCAATGAAAAACTGTTTTTT. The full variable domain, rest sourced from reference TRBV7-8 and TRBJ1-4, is GAGVSQSPRYKVAKRGQDVALRCDPISGHVSLFWYQQALGQGPEFLTYFQNEAQLDKSGLPSDRFFAERPEGSVSTLKIQRTQQEDSAVYLCASSLAWGSNEKLFFGSGTQLSVL.

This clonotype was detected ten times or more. CDR3 DNA: TGCAGCGTTGAGGGTCGGACGGAAGGTACGCAGTATTTT. Protein product: CSVEGRTEGTQYF. J is TRBJ2-3 and V is TRBV29-1; D is unclear. Germline-derived CDR1 and CDR2 are SQVTM and ANQGSEA. Deletions cut 3 bases from V and 8 bases from J, with 15 bases between. This CDR3 has 13 amino acids.

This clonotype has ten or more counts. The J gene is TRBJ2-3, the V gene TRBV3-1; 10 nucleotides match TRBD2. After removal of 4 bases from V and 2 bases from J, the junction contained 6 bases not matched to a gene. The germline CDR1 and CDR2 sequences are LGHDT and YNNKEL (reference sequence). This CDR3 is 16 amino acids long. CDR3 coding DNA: TGTGCCAGCAGCCTGACTAGCGGGCGAAACACAGATACGCAGTATTTT. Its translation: CASSLTSGRNTDTQYF.

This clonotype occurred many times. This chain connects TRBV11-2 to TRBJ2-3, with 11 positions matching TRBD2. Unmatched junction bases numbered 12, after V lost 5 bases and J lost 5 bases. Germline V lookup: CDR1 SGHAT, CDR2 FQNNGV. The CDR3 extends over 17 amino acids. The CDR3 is CASSLFFSGGAQDTQYF. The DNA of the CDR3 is TGTGCCAGCAGCCTCTTTTTTAGCGGGGGGGCCCAAGATACGCAGTATTTT.

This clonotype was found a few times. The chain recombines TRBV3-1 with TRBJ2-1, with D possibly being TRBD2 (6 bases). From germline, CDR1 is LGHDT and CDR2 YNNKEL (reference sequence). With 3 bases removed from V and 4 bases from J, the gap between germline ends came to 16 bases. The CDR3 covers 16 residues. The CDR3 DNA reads TGTGCCAGCAGCCAGACTAGTTCCACGACGTACAATGAGCAGTTCTTC. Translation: CASSQTSSTTYNEQFF.

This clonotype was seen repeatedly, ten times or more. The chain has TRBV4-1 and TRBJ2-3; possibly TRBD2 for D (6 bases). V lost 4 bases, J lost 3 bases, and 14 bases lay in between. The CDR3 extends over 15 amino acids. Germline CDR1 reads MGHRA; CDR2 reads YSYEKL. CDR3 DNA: TGCGCCAGCAGCCCCCAGGCTGGGAGGACAGATACGCAGTATTTT. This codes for CASSPQAGRTDTQYF.

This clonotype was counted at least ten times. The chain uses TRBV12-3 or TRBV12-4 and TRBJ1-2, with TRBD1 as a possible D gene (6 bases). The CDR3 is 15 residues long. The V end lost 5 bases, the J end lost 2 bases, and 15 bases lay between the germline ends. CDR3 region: CASSPALTGNYGYTF. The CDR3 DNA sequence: TGTGCCAGCAGTCCAGCCTTAACAGGGAACTATGGCTACACCTTC.

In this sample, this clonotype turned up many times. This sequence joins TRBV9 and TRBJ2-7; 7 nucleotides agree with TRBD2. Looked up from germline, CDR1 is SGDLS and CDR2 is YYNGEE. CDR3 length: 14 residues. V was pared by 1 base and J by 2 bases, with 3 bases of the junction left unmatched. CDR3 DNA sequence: TGTGCCAGCAGCGTACGGACTAGTCCCTACGAGCAGTACTTC. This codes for CASSVRTSPYEQYF.

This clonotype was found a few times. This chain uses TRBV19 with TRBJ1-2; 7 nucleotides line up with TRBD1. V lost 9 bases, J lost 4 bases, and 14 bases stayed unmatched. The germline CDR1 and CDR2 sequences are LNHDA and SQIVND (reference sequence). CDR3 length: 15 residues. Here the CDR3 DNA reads TGTGCCAGCCAGAAAACAGGGGCGTCGGGCTATGGCTACACCTTC. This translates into CASQKTGASGYGYTF.

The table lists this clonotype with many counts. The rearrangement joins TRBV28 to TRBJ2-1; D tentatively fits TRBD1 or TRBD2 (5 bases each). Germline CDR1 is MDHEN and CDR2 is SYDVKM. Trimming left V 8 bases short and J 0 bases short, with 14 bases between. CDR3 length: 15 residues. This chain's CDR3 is CASGTGRGSYNEQFF. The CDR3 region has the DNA TGTGCCAGCGGGACCGGGCGTGGCTCCTACAATGAGCAGTTCTTC.

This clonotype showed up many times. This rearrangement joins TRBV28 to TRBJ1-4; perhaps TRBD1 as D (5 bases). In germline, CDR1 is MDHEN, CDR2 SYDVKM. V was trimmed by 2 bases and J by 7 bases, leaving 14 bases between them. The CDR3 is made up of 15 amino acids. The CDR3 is CASSLPQGVREKLFF. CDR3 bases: TGTGCCAGCAGTTTACCTCAGGGAGTCCGTGAAAAACTGTTTTTT.

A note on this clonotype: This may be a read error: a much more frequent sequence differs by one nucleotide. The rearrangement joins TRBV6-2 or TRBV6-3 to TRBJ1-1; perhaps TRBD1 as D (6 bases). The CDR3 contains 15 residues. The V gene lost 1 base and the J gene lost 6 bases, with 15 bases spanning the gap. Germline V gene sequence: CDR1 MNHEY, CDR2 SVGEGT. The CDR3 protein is CASSYFGTLGAEAFF. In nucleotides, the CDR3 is TGTGCCAGCAGTTACTTCGGGACACTAGGCGCTGAAGCTTTCTTT.